This T cell receptor (beta chain) was recovered during a study of beta chain features in type 1 diabetes. V gave up 4 bases and J gave up 5 bases, with 17 bases separating them. Germline-derived CDR1 and CDR2 are MGHRA and YSYEKL. The CDR3 spans 15 residues. This clone showed up just a few times. The antigen remains unidentified. Findings and caveats of the study: Within each of all four CD4+ subsets, Type 1 diabetes patients had TCRB CDR3s that were moderately but significantly shorter.

The authors reverse transcribed all of the isolated RNA, so sequencing captured expressed TCRB transcripts. Data came from immunoSEQ multiplex PCR; TCRdb stores just in-frame clones and leaves some out. The sample lists about 650,000 clones, approximately 13% occurring once. This clonotype was obtained from a man aged 25-40 years with type 1 diabetes. The gene calls are TRBV4-1 and TRBJ1-2; possibly TRBD1 for D (5 bases). The sequenced sample was naive CD4+ T cells from blood. The CDR3 DNA reads TGCGCCAGCAGCCCCCGTGGGGGTGTAGAGTATGGCTACACCTTC. This gives the protein CASSPRGGVEYGYTF.